This TCR beta chain comes out of a study of Graves' ophthalmopathy and Graves' hyperthyroidism. At the level of the study: Untreated patients at initial diagnosis provided peripheral blood.

Germline loops: CDR1 MNHEY, CDR2 SVGEGT. The CDR3 loop spans 15 amino acids. With 0 bases removed from V and 8 bases from J, the gap between germline ends came to 11 bases. Overall study findings and caveats: Most clonotypes expanded in thyroid above 0.001 frequency were present in blood too. Predictions made by the model for ophthalmopathy progression reached 65% to 71% sensitivity and approximately 78% specificity.

This clonotype was found a few times. Its matching antigen is unknown. As the template, RNA transcripts were used to amplify TCR beta CDR3 regions. HTBI primers were employed in first-round RT-PCR, then a second-round multiplex PCR followed. TCRdb passed the multiplex PCR reads through MiXCR, listing each CDR3 protein once. The table has 170,000 or so distinct CDR3 sequences, over 35% seen once. Input material: peripheral blood. The TCR was taken from a woman aged 40 to 50 with Graves' ophthalmopathy. The gene calls are TRBV6-2 or TRBV6-3 and TRBJ1-6; D not certain. The CDR3 is CASSYSQRGDSPLHF. DNA of the CDR3: TGTGCCAGCAGTTACTCGCAGCGAGGAGATTCACCCCTCCACTTT.